This is a list of T cell receptor beta chains from one sample in a study of blood T cell repertoires in COVID-19. Measured with immunoSEQ multiplex PCR; TCRdb has only the in-frame clones, and not every one. The repertoire holds 200,000 to 300,000 clones, with 75% to 90% as singletons. Specimen: peripheral blood. Every receptor here comes from a man younger than 45 with active or convalescent COVID-19. The CDR3 runs from the conserved cysteine through the conserved F or W. The D gene is left open where the match is weak. Clone size is not always given. Where it is, it says once, few, many or a class for expanded clones.

v_gene,len,d_gene,abundance,j_gene,CDR3nt,CDR3aa
TRBV9,18,-,-,TRBJ1-3,TGTGCCAGCAGCGTAACGGGGCCGGGAGAGGGACGCGGAAACACCATATATTTT,CASSVTGPGEGRGNTIYF
TRBV7-9,14,-,-,TRBJ1-5,TGTGCCAGCAGCTCGGACTCTCGCAATCAGCCCCAGCATTTT,CASSSDSRNQPQHF
TRBV7-2,16,TRBD2,once,TRBJ2-5,TGTGCCAGCAGCCCCGATAAACTAGCGAGGAAAGAGACCCAGTACTTC,CASSPDKLARKETQYF
TRBV5-1,15,TRBD1,once,TRBJ2-7,TGCGCCAGCAGCCTCCGGGACAGGGGGACTGACGAGCAGTACTTC,CASSLRDRGTDEQYF
TRBV4-2,16,TRBD2,-,TRBJ2-7,TGTGCCAGCAGCCAAGATTCTAGCGGGGGAGCCTACGAGCAGTACTTC,CASSQDSSGGAYEQYF
TRBV7-6,13,-,-,TRBJ1-2,TGTGCCAGCAGCTTTGTATCCGGGTATGGCTACACCTTC,CASSFVSGYGYTF
TRBV14,16,-,-,TRBJ2-2,TGTGCCAGCAGCCCACCCACAGGGTTGACCACCGGGGAGCTGTTTTTT,CASSPPTGLTTGELFF
TRBV30,14,-,-,TRBJ2-7,TGTGCCTGGACAGGTGGGGGGTTGCACTACGAGCAGTACTTC,CAWTGGGLHYEQYF
TRBV6-5,16,TRBD1,-,TRBJ2-2,TGTGCCAGCAGTTACACCGGGACAGGGGGAGCCGGGGAGCTGTTTTTT,CASSYTGTGGAGELFF
TRBV11-3,14,TRBD1,once,TRBJ2-1,TGTGCCAGCAGCTGGCGACAGGGTAACAATGAGCAGTTCTTC,CASSWRQGNNEQFF
TRBV5-1,16,-,-,TRBJ2-3,TGCGCCAGCAGCTTTGAAATACTAGCTAACACAGATACGCAGTATTTT,CASSFEILANTDTQYF
TRBV6-5,16,TRBD2,-,TRBJ2-7,TGTGCCAGCAGTTTTTTTGGCGGGGGACTAAACTACGAGCAGTACTTC,CASSFFGGGLNYEQYF
TRBV29-1,13,-,-,TRBJ2-7,TGCAGCGTTCCGGGGGTTAGCTCCTACGAGCAGTACTTC,CSVPGVSSYEQYF
TRBV18,15,-,-,TRBJ1-4,TGTGCCAGCTCACCAGACAGGTATAATGATGAAAAACTGTTTTTT,CASSPDRYNDEKLFF
TRBV5-1,15,-,-,TRBJ1-4,TGCGCCAGCAGCTTGGTTGCCGGGGCTAATGAAAAACTGTTTTTT,CASSLVAGANEKLFF
TRBV3-1/TRBV3-2,12,-,-,TRBJ2-7,TGTGCCAGCAGCCCCATCGGGGACGAGCAGTACTTC,CASSPIGDEQYF
TRBV4-2,13,-,-,TRBJ1-2,TGTGCCAGCAGCCAAGCAGGGGACTATGGCTACACCTTC,CASSQAGDYGYTF
TRBV6-1,15,-,few,TRBJ1-1,TGTGCCAGCAGTGAAGGTGGCAGGGGGAACACTGAAGCTTTCTTT,CASSEGGRGNTEAFF
TRBV13,15,-,-,TRBJ2-1,TGTGCCACCTCTTGGGGGGGCAGCTCCTACAATGAGCAGTTCTTC,CATSWGGSSYNEQFF
TRBV11-2,15,TRBD2,-,TRBJ2-5,TGTGCCAGCAGCTTTATAGCGGGGGGGCAAGAGACCCAGTACTTC,CASSFIAGGQETQYF
TRBV12-5,16,TRBD1,-,TRBJ2-3,TGTGCTAGTGGTTTGGCAAACGACAGGGCGAGGGATACGCAGTATTTT,CASGLANDRARDTQYF
TRBV2,13,TRBD1,-,TRBJ1-1,TGTGCCAGCAGTGCTGACCGACAGGGTGAGGCTTTCTTT,CASSADRQGEAFF
TRBV7-2,15,TRBD2,-,TRBJ2-7,TGTGCCAGCAGCTTTTTGCGGGGGGGCCATGACGAGCAGTACTTC,CASSFLRGGHDEQYF
TRBV2,14,TRBD1,-,TRBJ1-2,TGTGCCAGCAGTGAAGACGACAGGGGTGGAGGCTACACCTTC,CASSEDDRGGGYTF
TRBV6-5,12,-,-,TRBJ1-2,TGTGCCAGCAGTTTAGATGACTATGGCTACACCTTC,CASSLDDYGYTF
TRBV3-1/TRBV3-2,14,-,-,TRBJ1-1,TGTGCCAGCAGCCAACACATTGAGAACACTGAAGCTTTCTTT,CASSQHIENTEAFF
TRBV7-8,16,TRBD2,-,TRBJ2-1,TGTGCCAGCAGCCCGCCCCCGGGACTAGCAGAGGGTGAGCAGTTCTTC,CASSPPPGLAEGEQFF
TRBV10-3,12,TRBD1,few,TRBJ1-5,TGTGCCATCAGTGAGGCGAGGGGGCCGCAGCATTTT,CAISEARGPQHF
TRBV5-1,15,-,once,TRBJ1-2,TGCGCCAGCAGCTTGGCCGGTCCGTCGAACTATGGCTACACCTTC,CASSLAGPSNYGYTF
TRBV11-2,15,-,-,TRBJ1-5,TGTGCCAGCAGCCCTACAGGGACTAGCAATCAGCCCCAGCATTTT,CASSPTGTSNQPQHF
TRBV15,14,TRBD1,-,TRBJ1-5,TGTGCCACCAGCAGGGAACTTTCCGGGACAGGAAAGCATTTT,CATSRELSGTGKHF
TRBV5-8,15,-,-,TRBJ2-7,TGTGCCAGCAGCTTGGGTAGCGGCGTGTCCTACGAGCAGTACTTC,CASSLGSGVSYEQYF
TRBV6-2/TRBV6-3,15,TRBD2,-,TRBJ2-2,TGTGCCAGCAGTTACGGACTAGTTTTGACCGGGGAGCTGTTTTTT,CASSYGLVLTGELFF
TRBV11-2,15,TRBD2,-,TRBJ2-1,TGTGCCAGCAGCTCAATAGCGGGGGGTCGTGTGGAGCAGTTCTTC,CASSSIAGGRVEQFF
TRBV5-6,12,-,once,TRBJ1-2,TGTGCCAGCAGCCCAGGGGTTGGTGGCTACACCTTC,CASSPGVGGYTF
TRBV18,15,-,-,TRBJ2-5,TGTGCCAGCTCACGAGCGGAGGCGGTGCAGGAGACCCAGTACTTC,CASSRAEAVQETQYF
TRBV5-1,15,TRBD1,-,TRBJ1-1,TGCGCCAGCAGCTTGGATAGGACAGGGGACACTGAAGCTTTCTTT,CASSLDRTGDTEAFF
TRBV19,18,-,-,TRBJ1-4,TGTGCCAGTAGTATAGAGATTACCGGGACACTCAGGGGTGAAAAACTGTTTTTT,CASSIEITGTLRGEKLFF
TRBV29-1,12,-,once,TRBJ2-4,TGCAGCGTTATTCTGGGCCGAAACATTCAGTACTTC,CSVILGRNIQYF
TRBV6-2/TRBV6-3,17,TRBD2,-,TRBJ2-3,TGTGCCAGCAGTTACACTAGCGGGGATTCCTCGTTAGATACGCAGTATTTT,CASSYTSGDSSLDTQYF
TRBV7-2,16,-,-,TRBJ2-1,TGTGCCAGCAGCTTAGACGCGGGGGCCTCCTACAATGAGCAGTTCTTC,CASSLDAGASYNEQFF
TRBV6-2/TRBV6-3,14,TRBD1,-,TRBJ2-7,TGTGCCAGCAGCGACAGGGGGCGCTTCTACGAGCAGTACTTC,CASSDRGRFYEQYF